This passage covers 25 T cell receptor beta chains from one sample sequenced in a study of blood T cell repertoires in COVID-19 (dated by TCRdb to the early 2020s). The library was prepared using the immunoSEQ multiplex PCR assay. Not all clones reach the TCRdb copy of this immuneACCESS table, which keeps in-frame sequences only. Checked studies attribute under half of the gap to unresolved V genes and leave the rest unexplained. For this sample the table gives around 180,000 clones, of which 86% were detected only once. The top ten clonotypes cover around 21% of the sample. The sample comprised peripheral blood. Source of these receptors: a man aged 70-80 years with active or convalescent COVID-19.

The chain links TRBV10-2 to TRBJ1-1, with 10 nucleotides matching TRBD1. Germline CDR1 WSHSY, CDR2 SAAADI. This CDR3 has 19 residues. After removal of 7 bases from V and 5 bases from J, the junction contained 22 bases not matched to a gene. CDR3 in amino acids: CASMGPGTGAFPGETEAFF. CDR3 sequence (DNA): TGCGCCAGCATGGGCCCCGGGACAGGGGCTTTTCCTGGGGAGACTGAAGCTTTCTTT.

This sequence joins TRBV19 and TRBJ1-1; perhaps TRBD1 as D (6 bases). This CDR3 contains 14 residues. Trimming removed 7 bases from V and 6 bases from J, with 18 bases in between. In germline, CDR1 is LNHDA, CDR2 SQIVND (reference sequence). Here the CDR3 reads CASTQRGASSEAFF. The DNA of the CDR3 is TGTGCCAGTACCCAGCGGGGGGCCTCATCTGAAGCTTTCTTT.

This clone was observed once. V gene TRBV5-1 combines with J gene TRBJ1-5, with 7 bases lining up with TRBD1. Trimming cost V 4 bases and J 1 base; bases outside gene matches: 2. The CDR3 extends over 14 amino acids. The V gene's germline CDR1 is SGHRS and CDR2 YFSETQ. CDR3 region: CASSPTGSNQPQHF. The CDR3 DNA is TGCGCCAGCAGCCCGACAGGGAGCAATCAGCCCCAGCATTTT.

Notes on this clone: The same CDR3 is also encoded by other DNA sequences in this sample. This chain uses TRBV4-1 with TRBJ2-1; 10 bases match TRBD2. V dropped 0 bases and J dropped 4; count of bases not matched to a gene: 0. The CDR3 has 15 amino acids. The germline V gene has CDR1 MGHRA and CDR2 YSYEKL. The CDR3 protein is CASSQDSGGYNEQFF. CDR3 nucleotide sequence: TGCGCCAGCAGCCAAGATAGCGGGGGGTACAATGAGCAGTTCTTC.

Only one count was recorded for this clone. This sequence joins TRBV15 and TRBJ2-1; no clear D. Germline V gene data show CDR1 as LNHNV and CDR2 as YYDKDF (reference sequence). The length of the CDR3 is 15 residues. V was trimmed by 0 bases and J by 2 bases, leaving 8 bases between them. In DNA form, the CDR3 reads TGTGCCACCAGCAGAGAGGTCAGAACCTACAATGAGCAGTTCTTC. Residues: CATSREVRTYNEQFF. The whole variable domain, remainder taken from reference TRBV15 and TRBJ2-1, is DAMVIQNPRYQVTQFGKPVTLSCSQTLNHNVMYWYQQKSSQAPKLLFHYYDKDFNNEADTPDNFQSRRPNTSFCFLDIRSPGLGDTAMYLCATSREVRTYNEQFFGPGTRLTVL.

The chain is built from TRBV7-6 and TRBJ1-1; D gene unclear. Germline V gene lookup returns CDR1 SGHVS and CDR2 FNYEAQ. V dropped 5 bases and J dropped 6 bases, with 19 bases sitting between them. CDR3 length equals 15 residues. CDR3 region: CASSPRLAHVSEAFF. The CDR3 DNA sequence: TGTGCCAGCAGCCCAAGACTGGCGCACGTCTCTGAAGCTTTCTTT.

The V call is TRBV28, the J call TRBJ1-5; TRBD1 matches at 8 bases. Germline trimming cut 5 bases from V and 4 bases from J; bases unmatched to any gene: 4. The CDR3 extends over 14 amino acids. The germline gives CDR1 MDHEN, CDR2 SYDVKM. The CDR3 DNA is TGTGCCAGCAGTGCGGGACAGGCTAATCAGCCCCAGCATTTT. Translated: CASSAGQANQPQHF.

The chain employs TRBV6-2 or TRBV6-3 and TRBJ2-7; D is unclear. Germline loops: CDR1 MNHEY, CDR2 SVGEGT. The ends were cut back, 0 bases at V and 9 bases at J, with 9 bases in the middle. This CDR3 has 12 residues. CDR3 sequence reads: CASSYSNLGQYF. The CDR3 DNA follows: TGTGCCAGCAGTTACTCGAACCTAGGGCAGTACTTC.

The J gene is TRBJ2-7, the V gene TRBV6-2 or TRBV6-3; D is possibly TRBD2 (6 bases). V lost 5 bases and J 0 bases, leaving 17 bases between the germline ends. The germline gives CDR1 MNHEY, CDR2 SVGEGT. The CDR3 is made up of 16 amino acids. CDR3 residues: CASSGRGSGVSYEQYF. The CDR3 region has the DNA TGTGCCAGCAGTGGTAGAGGTAGCGGCGTCTCCTACGAGCAGTACTTC.

The V and J genes are TRBV27 and TRBJ1-2; no clear D. The CDR3 covers 12 residues. The V gene lost 8 bases and the J gene lost 3 bases, with 10 bases spanning the gap. Germline V gene lookup returns CDR1 MNHEY and CDR2 SMNVEV (reference sequence). The CDR3 loop is CASRSGDYGYTF. Written as DNA, the CDR3 is TGTGCCAGCCGAAGCGGGGACTATGGCTACACCTTC.

This sequence joins TRBV19 and TRBJ2-1, with TRBD2 matching over 11 bases. Germline V gene data show CDR1 as LNHDA and CDR2 as SQIVND (reference sequence). V dropped 3 bases and J dropped 6; count of bases not matched to a gene: 4. The CDR3 extends over 15 amino acids. CDR3 region: CASSISSGRGNEQFF. CDR3 DNA: TGTGCCAGTAGTATCAGTAGCGGGAGGGGCAATGAGCAGTTCTTC.

The chain uses TRBV6-4 and TRBJ2-7; the match to TRBD2 covers 11 bases. V lost 6 bases and J lost 2; bases outside the gene matches: 6. The germline V gene encodes CDR1 MRHNA and CDR2 SNTAGT. The CDR3 length is 15 residues. CDR3 region: CASRAGTSGPYEQYF. In nucleotides, the CDR3 is TGTGCCAGCAGGGCCGGGACTAGCGGACCCTACGAGCAGTACTTC.

The chain has TRBV6-5 and TRBJ1-3; 8 nucleotides align to TRBD1. The CDR3 runs to 14 residues. V shed 5 bases, J shed 5 bases, and the junction held 5 bases outside the gene matches. CDR1 MNHEY and CDR2 SVGAGI come from the germline V gene. DNA for the CDR3: TGTGCCAGCAGTCTTCGGACAGGGAGAAACACCATATATTTT. Amino acids: CASSLRTGRNTIYF.

The chain combines TRBV7-9 with TRBJ2-7, with D tentatively TRBD2 (5 bases). Trimming cost V 6 bases and J 6 bases, with 12 bases left between them. Germline V gives CDR1 SEHNR, CDR2 FQNEAQ (reference sequence). This CDR3 region has 12 residues. CDR3 coding DNA: TGTGCCAGCAGGGATACTAGTTCCGAGCAGTACTTC. It is translated as CASRDTSSEQYF.

The J gene is TRBJ2-2, the V gene TRBV4-3; 7 bases fit TRBD2. Germline V lookup: CDR1 LGHNA, CDR2 YSLEER. The CDR3 is 17 amino acids. With 1 base clipped from V and 3 bases from J, the junction kept 8 bases outside the gene matches. CDR3 loop: CASSQARSGVDTGELFF. In DNA form, the CDR3 reads TGCGCCAGCAGCCAAGCGAGGAGCGGGGTTGACACCGGGGAGCTGTTTTTT.

The chain carries TRBV19 and TRBJ1-2; 7 bases are shared with TRBD1. The CDR3 spans 18 residues. Germline-derived CDR1 and CDR2 are LNHDA and SQIVND (reference sequence). Losses at the gene ends were 9 bases for V and 8 bases for J; bases not matched to a gene: 27. The CDR3 sequence is CARGKARQGSLGLWGYTF. The CDR3 coding sequence is TGTGCCAGGGGCAAGGCCAGACAGGGATCTCTTGGGCTTTGGGGCTACACCTTC.

The chain recombines TRBV19 with TRBJ1-2; D may be TRBD1 (6 bases). The CDR3 length is 14 residues. CDR1 LNHDA and CDR2 SQIVND come from the germline V gene (reference sequence). The V and J ends lost 5 bases and 1 base respectively, with 11 bases between them. CDR3 sequence (DNA): TGTGCCAGTAGTCGGGCAGGGGATAACTATGGCTACACCTTC. This gives the protein CASSRAGDNYGYTF.

The genes are TRBV6-2 or TRBV6-3 and TRBJ1-1, with D possibly being TRBD1 (5 bases). This CDR3 comprises 14 residues. V was clipped by 1 base and J by 6 bases, with 12 bases between them. CDR1 and CDR2 from the germline V gene are MNHEY and SVGEGT. DNA for the CDR3: TGTGCCAGCAGTTACTTGGGGGGAAGTGCTGAAGCTTTCTTT. Amino acids: CASSYLGGSAEAFF.

The chain uses TRBV19 and TRBJ2-6; TRBD1 matches 11 bases. Trimming cost V 4 bases and J 0 bases; bases outside gene matches: 5. This CDR3 has 18 residues. Germline V CDR1 and CDR2: LNHDA, SQIVND (reference sequence). CDR3 coding DNA: TGTGCCAGTAGTAACCCCGGGACAGGGGGCTCTGGGGCCAACGTCCTGACTTTC. It yields the protein CASSNPGTGGSGANVLTF.

The chain has TRBV30 and TRBJ2-2; D possibly corresponds to TRBD1 (6 bases). From germline, CDR1 is GTSNPN and CDR2 SVGIG (reference sequence). V gave up 4 bases and J gave up 1 base, with 13 bases separating them. The CDR3 has 15 residues. The CDR3 bases are TGTGCCTGGAATCGGGACAATCTGAACACCGGGGAGCTGTTTTTT. Translated, it gives CAWNRDNLNTGELFF.

This chain links TRBV4-3 with TRBJ1-5, with D perhaps TRBD1 (5 bases). Germline V lookup: CDR1 LGHNA, CDR2 YSLEER. CDR3 length: 15 amino acids. V lost 1 base, J lost 11 bases, and 18 bases lay in between. The CDR3 reads CASSQGMSDLGAQHF. The CDR3 bases are TGCGCCAGCAGCCAAGGCATGTCAGACCTAGGGGCCCAGCATTTT.

V usage is TRBV7-2 and J usage is TRBJ2-3; TRBD2 matches at 13 bases. CDR3 length: 19 amino acids. Germline CDR1 and CDR2: SGHTA and FQGNSA. Trimming at V came to 5 bases and at J to 3 bases, leaving 14 bases not matched to a gene. The CDR3: CASSPLTGLAGVFTDTQYF. The CDR3 coding sequence is TGTGCCAGCAGCCCCCTAACAGGACTAGCGGGAGTATTTACAGATACGCAGTATTTT.

A single count supports this clone. The gene calls are TRBV30 and TRBJ1-2; D might be TRBD1 (6 bases). V was trimmed by 2 bases and J by 6 bases, leaving 10 bases between them. The CDR3 length is 12 residues. The germline V gene has CDR1 GTSNPN and CDR2 SVGIG (reference sequence). The CDR3 nucleotides are TGTGCCTGGAGTTCGGGGGGCCATGGCTACACCTTC. It encodes CAWSSGGHGYTF.

This clone showed up just once. The V and J genes are TRBV19 and TRBJ2-7; 9 bases agree with TRBD2. The CDR3 is 13 residues long. J lost 5 bases, V lost 6 bases, and 5 bases had no gene match. CDR1 is LNHDA, CDR2 SQIVND, per germline (reference sequence). Here the CDR3 DNA reads TGTGCCAGTAGGAGGACTAGCGTCGACGAGCAGTACTTC. Residues: CASRRTSVDEQYF.

The chain has TRBV5-3 and TRBJ2-1, with 8 positions matching TRBD2. TRBV5-3 is identified as an open reading frame with a role that is uncertain. The CDR3 loop spans 18 amino acids. Trimming took 8 bases from V and 0 from J; bases not matched to a gene: 16. Here the CDR3 DNA reads TGTGCCAGCCCTCCCCCGACTCCCAGCGGGAGCTCCTACAATGAGCAGTTCTTC. As protein: CASPPPTPSGSSYNEQFF.